This is a list of T cell receptor beta chains from one sample in a study of PD-1 blockade in classical Hodgkin lymphoma. This table comes from immunoSEQ multiplex PCR, and its TCRdb copy is limited to in-frame clones, with some not included. There are roughly 16,000 clones in the sample; roughly 88% occur only once, and 35% to 40% lies in the top ten. Source: peripheral blood mononuclear cells (PBMCs), taken before the second cycle of nivolumab. The receptors here all came from a human donor with classical Hodgkin lymphoma. The CDR3 runs from the conserved cysteine through the conserved F or W. The order of the fields is J gene, V gene, clone size, D gene, CDR3 DNA, CDR3 protein. The D gene is left open where the match is weak. For some rows the clone size is stated as once, few or many, or as a class when expanded; others skip it.

TRBJ1-1 | TRBV28 | once | TRBD1 | TGTGCCAGCAGTACTTATCGAGTGGACAGGGAAGGGAACACTGAAGCTTTCTTT | CASSTYRVDREGNTEAFF
TRBJ2-3 | TRBV10-1 | - | - | TGCGCCAGCAGTGAGTCACAGCGTAGCACAGATACGCAGTATTTT | CASSESQRSTDTQYF
TRBJ2-7 | TRBV6-4 | - | TRBD2 | TGTGCCAGCAGTCGAAGAAAGGGCGGGAGGGTAGTGGTCGAGCAGTACTTC | CASSRRKGGRVVVEQYF
TRBJ1-5 | TRBV21-1 | - | - | TGTGCCAGCCCTCCCCGACAAGGGCCCAGCCAGCCCCAGCATTTT | CASPPRQGPSQPQHF
TRBJ1-2 | TRBV14 | few | - | TGTGCCAGCAGCTTGACAGCACTCTATGGCTACACCTTC | CASSLTALYGYTF
TRBJ2-2 | TRBV11-1 | - | - | TGTGCCAGCAGCTTAGGGGGGGCCGGGGAGCTGTTTTTT | CASSLGGAGELFF
TRBJ1-5 | TRBV5-1 | - | - | TGCGCCAGCAGCTTGGAGGGGGTAGGTCAGCCCCAGCATTTT | CASSLEGVGQPQHF
TRBJ2-1 | TRBV30 | - | TRBD2 | TGTGCCTGGAGTGTAGGCGGGGGAAATGAGCAGTTCTTC | CAWSVGGGNEQFF
TRBJ2-2 | TRBV7-2 | once | - | TGTGCCAGCAGCTTAGGCTACACCGGGGAGCTGTTTTTT | CASSLGYTGELFF
TRBJ1-1 | TRBV6-5 | - | TRBD1 | TGTGCCAGCAGTTACTCCCAGGGGGCAATGAACACTGAAGCTTTCTTT | CASSYSQGAMNTEAFF
TRBJ2-3 | TRBV28 | - | - | TGTGCCAGCTCCCCGGATCCTAGCACAGATACGCAGTATTTT | CASSPDPSTDTQYF
TRBJ2-1 | TRBV9 | - | TRBD2 | TGTGCCAGCAGCGTAGCTAGCGGCTACAATGAGCAGTTCTTC | CASSVASGYNEQFF
TRBJ2-1 | TRBV7-3 | - | TRBD2 | TGTGCCAGCAGCCCCCGACCTAGCGGGAGCCACAATGAGCAGTTCTTC | CASSPRPSGSHNEQFF
TRBJ2-1 | TRBV7-9 | - | - | TGTGCCAGCAGCGCTACAGGGAATTATATCATTAATGAGCAGTTCTTC | CASSATGNYIINEQFF
TRBJ2-7 | TRBV7-2 | - | TRBD2 | TGTGCCAGCAGCTTGGATAGCTTAGGACTAGCTCCCTACGAGCAGTACTTC | CASSLDSLGLAPYEQYF
TRBJ1-3 | TRBV19 | - | - | TGTGCCAGTAGGCAGGGTTACTCTGGAAACACCATATATTTT | CASRQGYSGNTIYF
TRBJ1-5 | TRBV27 | - | TRBD1 | TGTGCCAGCAGTTTGCGACAGGGGATATATCAGCCCCAGCATTTT | CASSLRQGIYQPQHF
TRBJ2-2 | TRBV29-1 | once | - | TGCAGCGCTCCCAAGCGAGACGGGGAGCTGTTTTTT | CSAPKRDGELFF